The clone carrying this TCR beta chain was detected only a few times. As yet, its antigen is unknown. One junction end disagrees with the germline gene, perhaps due to a read error. The sequenced fragment ends 3 residues before the CDR3 boundary, so the rest is inferred from the germline J gene. Some clones are missing from TCRdb's copy, which holds only in-frame ones; the method was immunoSEQ multiplex PCR. Sampling found tens of thousands of clones, none seen once. The data derive from a study of T cell clonality in common variable immunodeficiency. The CDR3 runs to 18 residues. CDR1 and CDR2 from the germline V gene are SGHVS and FNYEAQ. General study results and limits: Authors noted CVID clonality's cause needs subpopulation repertoire sequencing. In common variable immunodeficiency, TCR beta chains reportedly carried fewer deletions and N-nucleotide insertions.

The sequenced sample was peripheral blood mononuclear cells. The J gene is TRBJ1-6, the V gene TRBV7-6, with D possibly matching TRBD1 (6 bases). This TCR was sampled from a person aged 18 to 70 in good health. Incomplete CDR3 DNA: TGTGCCAGCAGCTTAGAGTCGCAGGGGAACTCCTATATTTCACCC. Its translation: CASSLESQGNSYISP. The CDR3 as a whole reads CASSLESQGNSYISPLHF.